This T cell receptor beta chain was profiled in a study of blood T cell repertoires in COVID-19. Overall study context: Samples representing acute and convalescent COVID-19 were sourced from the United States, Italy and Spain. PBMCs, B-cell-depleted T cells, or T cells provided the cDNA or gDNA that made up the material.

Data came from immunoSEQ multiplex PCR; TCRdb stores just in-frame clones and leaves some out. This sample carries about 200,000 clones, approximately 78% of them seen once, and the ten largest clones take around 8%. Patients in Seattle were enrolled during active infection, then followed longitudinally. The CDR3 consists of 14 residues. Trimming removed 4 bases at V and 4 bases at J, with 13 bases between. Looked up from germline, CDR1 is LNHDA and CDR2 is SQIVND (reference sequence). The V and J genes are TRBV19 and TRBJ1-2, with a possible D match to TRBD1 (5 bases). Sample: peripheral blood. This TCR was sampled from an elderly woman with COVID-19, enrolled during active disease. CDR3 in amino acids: CASSTAGVVYGYTF. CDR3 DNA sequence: TGTGCCAGTAGTACGGCGGGGGTCGTCTATGGCTACACCTTC.